These 5 T cell receptor beta chains originate from one sample sequenced in a study of blood T cell repertoires in COVID-19. Sequencing was performed with immunoSEQ multiplex PCR; in TCRdb, only in-frame clones are kept and a portion is missing. This sample has 70,000 to 100,000 clones, with approximately 84% found just once. Sample: peripheral blood. The receptors were sampled from a human donor in a cohort sampled during active COVID-19.

The J gene is TRBJ1-2, the V gene TRBV2; D is ambiguous. CDR1 is SNHLY and CDR2 is FYNNEI in the germline V gene. There are 15 residues in the CDR3. The V gene lost 4 bases and the J gene lost 1 base, with 13 bases spanning the gap. Here the CDR3 DNA reads TGTGCCAGCAGTGCCCTCATGGAGATTAACTATGGCTACACCTTC. Its translation: CASSALMEINYGYTF.

This clone was recorded once. This rearrangement joins TRBV27 to TRBJ1-2; 9 bases agree with TRBD1. Germline V CDR1 and CDR2: MNHEY, SMNVEV (reference sequence). CDR3 length: 13 amino acids. V lost 3 bases, J lost 6 bases, and 2 bases stayed unmatched. The CDR3 nucleotides are TGTGCCAGCAGTTTTGACAGGGGGAATGGCTACACCTTC. It codes for CASSFDRGNGYTF.

This chain joins TRBV18 and TRBJ2-7; D uncertain. Germline CDR1 reads KGHSH; CDR2 reads LQKENI. CDR3 length: 12 residues. The V and J ends lost 4 bases and 3 bases respectively, with 7 bases between them. CDR3 region: CASSLNGYEQYF. CDR3 DNA: TGTGCCAGCTCACTGAACGGCTACGAGCAGTACTTC.

The rearrangement links TRBV30 to TRBJ2-7, with D possibly matching TRBD2 (5 bases). Germline-derived CDR1 and CDR2 are GTSNPN and SVGIG (reference sequence). The CDR3 covers 13 residues. The V end lost 3 bases, the J end lost 0 bases, and 9 bases lay between the germline ends. The CDR3: CAWRRTSSYEQYF. Written as DNA, the CDR3 is TGTGCCTGGAGACGGACTTCCTCCTACGAGCAGTACTTC.

This chain links TRBV10-1 with TRBJ1-3; D unclear. Germline V gives CDR1 WNHNN, CDR2 SYGVQD (reference sequence). V lost 7 bases and J 11 bases, leaving 3 bases between the germline ends. The CDR3 has 8 residues. CDR3 in DNA: TGCGCCAGCATCTCCATATATTTT. Encoded protein: CASISIYF.